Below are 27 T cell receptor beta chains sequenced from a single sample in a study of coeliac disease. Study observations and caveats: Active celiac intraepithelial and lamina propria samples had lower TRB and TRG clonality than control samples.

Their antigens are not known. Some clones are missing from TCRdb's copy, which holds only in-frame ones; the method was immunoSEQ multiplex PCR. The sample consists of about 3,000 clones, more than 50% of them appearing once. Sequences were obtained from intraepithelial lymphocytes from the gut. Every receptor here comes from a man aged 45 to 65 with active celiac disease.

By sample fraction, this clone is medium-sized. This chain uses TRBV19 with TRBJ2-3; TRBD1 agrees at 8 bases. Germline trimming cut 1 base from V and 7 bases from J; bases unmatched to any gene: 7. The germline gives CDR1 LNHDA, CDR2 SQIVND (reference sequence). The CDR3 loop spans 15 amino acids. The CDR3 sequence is CASSIGGTGTYTQYF. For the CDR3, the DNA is TGTGCCAGTAGTATAGGCGGGACAGGAACTTATACGCAGTATTTT. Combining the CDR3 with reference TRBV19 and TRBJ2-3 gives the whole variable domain DGGITQSPKYLFRKEGQNVTLSCEQNLNHDAMYWYRQDPGQGLRLIYYSQIVNDFQKGDIAEGYSVSREKKESFPLTVTSAQKNPTAFYLCASSIGGTGTYTQYFGPGTRLTVL.

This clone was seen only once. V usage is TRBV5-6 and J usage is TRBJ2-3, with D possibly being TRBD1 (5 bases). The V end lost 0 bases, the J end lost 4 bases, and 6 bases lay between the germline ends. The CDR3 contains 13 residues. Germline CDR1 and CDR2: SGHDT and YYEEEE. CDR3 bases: TGTGCCAGCAGCTTGGGGGGCCCAGATACGCAGTATTTT. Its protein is CASSLGGPDTQYF.

DNA of the CDR3: TGTGCCAGCAGCAATAGGGACTGGCTGACTAGCACAGATACGCAGTATTTT. Translating gives CASSNRDWLTSTDTQYF. The chain uses TRBV7-2 and TRBJ2-3; the D gene is possibly TRBD2 (6 bases). CDR1 SGHTA and CDR2 FQGNSA come from the germline V gene. V lost 5 bases, J lost 0 bases, and 18 bases lay in between. The CDR3 is 17 residues long.

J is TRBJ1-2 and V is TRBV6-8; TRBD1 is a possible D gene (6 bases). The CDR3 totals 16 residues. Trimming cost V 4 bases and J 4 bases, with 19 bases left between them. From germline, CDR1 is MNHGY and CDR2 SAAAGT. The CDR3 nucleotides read TGTGCCAGCAGTTCGGGAAGACAGGCAAAAGGCTATGGCTACACCTTC. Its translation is CASSSGRQAKGYGYTF.

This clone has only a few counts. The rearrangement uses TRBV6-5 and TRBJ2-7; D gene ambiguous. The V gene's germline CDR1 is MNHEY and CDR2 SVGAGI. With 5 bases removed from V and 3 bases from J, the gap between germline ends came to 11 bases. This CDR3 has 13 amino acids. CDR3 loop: CASSDFGYYEQYF. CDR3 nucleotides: TGTGCCAGCAGTGATTTCGGGTACTACGAGCAGTACTTC.

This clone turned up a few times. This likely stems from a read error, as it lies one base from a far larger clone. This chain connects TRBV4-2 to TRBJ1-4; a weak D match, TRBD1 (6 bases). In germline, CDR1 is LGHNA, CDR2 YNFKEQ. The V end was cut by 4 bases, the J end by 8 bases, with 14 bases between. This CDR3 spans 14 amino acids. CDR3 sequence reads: CASSLGQPGEKLFF. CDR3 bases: TGTGCCAGCAGCCTAGGACAGCCGGGAGAAAAACTGTTTTTT.

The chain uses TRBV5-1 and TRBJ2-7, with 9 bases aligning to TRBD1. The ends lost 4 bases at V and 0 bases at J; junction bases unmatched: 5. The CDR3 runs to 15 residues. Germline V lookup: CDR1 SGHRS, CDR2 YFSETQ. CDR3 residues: CASSHRDRASYEQYF. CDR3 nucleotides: TGCGCCAGCAGCCACCGGGACAGGGCCTCCTACGAGCAGTACTTC.

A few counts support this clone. This CDR3 reads CASTHLFGYGNEQFF. The CDR3 bases are TGCGCCAGCACCCATTTATTCGGGTATGGGAATGAGCAGTTCTTC. The V and J genes are TRBV4-1 and TRBJ2-1; no firm D call. Trimming left V 7 bases short and J 7 bases short, with 20 bases between. CDR3 length: 15 residues. Per germline, CDR1 MGHRA and CDR2 YSYEKL.

CDR3 sequence (DNA): TGTGCCATCAGTGAGAGCTTAGAGGGACTCGCCTACACCGGGGAGCTGTTTTTT. Translation gives CAISESLEGLAYTGELFF. This sequence joins TRBV10-3 and TRBJ2-2, with D perhaps TRBD2 (6 bases). Germline values: CDR1 ENHRY, CDR2 SYGVKD. The ends were cut back, 2 bases at V and 3 bases at J, with 19 bases in the middle. The CDR3 has 18 residues.

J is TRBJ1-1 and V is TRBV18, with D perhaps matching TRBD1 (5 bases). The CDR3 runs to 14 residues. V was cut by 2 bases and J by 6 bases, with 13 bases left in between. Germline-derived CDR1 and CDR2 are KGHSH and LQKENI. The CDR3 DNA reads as TGTGCCAGCTCACCAAATCACGCAGGGCCTGAAGCTTTCTTT. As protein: CASSPNHAGPEAFF.

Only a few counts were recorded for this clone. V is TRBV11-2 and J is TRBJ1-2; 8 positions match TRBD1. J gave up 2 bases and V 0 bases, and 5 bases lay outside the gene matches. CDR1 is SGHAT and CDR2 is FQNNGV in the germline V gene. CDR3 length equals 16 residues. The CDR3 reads CASSLEGTGANYGYTF. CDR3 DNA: TGTGCCAGCAGCTTAGAGGGGACAGGAGCAAACTATGGCTACACCTTC.

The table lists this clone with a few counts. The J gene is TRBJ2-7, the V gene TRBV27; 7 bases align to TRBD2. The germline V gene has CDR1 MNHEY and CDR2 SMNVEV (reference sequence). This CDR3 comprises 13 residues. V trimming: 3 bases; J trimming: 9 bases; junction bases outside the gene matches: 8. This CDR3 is CASSLSQRGRQYV. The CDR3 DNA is TGTGCCAGCAGTTTGTCCCAGCGGGGAAGGCAGTACGTC.

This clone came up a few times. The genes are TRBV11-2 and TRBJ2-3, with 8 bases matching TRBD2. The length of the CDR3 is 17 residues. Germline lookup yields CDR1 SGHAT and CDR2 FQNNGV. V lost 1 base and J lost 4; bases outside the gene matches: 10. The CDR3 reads CASSLGGVAGHSDTQYF. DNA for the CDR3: TGTGCCAGCAGCTTAGGGGGGGTAGCGGGACATTCAGATACGCAGTATTTT.

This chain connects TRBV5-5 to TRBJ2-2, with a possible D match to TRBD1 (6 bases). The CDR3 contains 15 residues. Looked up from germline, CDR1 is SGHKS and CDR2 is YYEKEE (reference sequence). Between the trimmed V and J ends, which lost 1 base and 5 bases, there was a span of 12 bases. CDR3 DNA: TGTGCCAGCAGCTTGACAGGGCCTCGGACCGGGGAGCTGTTTTTT. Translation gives CASSLTGPRTGELFF. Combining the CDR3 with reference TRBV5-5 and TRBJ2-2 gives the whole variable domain DAGVTQSPTHLIKTRGQQVTLRCSPISGHKSVSWYQQVLGQGPQFIFQYYEKEERGRGNFPDRFSARQFPNYSSELNVNALLLGDSALYLCASSLTGPRTGELFFGEGSRLTVL.

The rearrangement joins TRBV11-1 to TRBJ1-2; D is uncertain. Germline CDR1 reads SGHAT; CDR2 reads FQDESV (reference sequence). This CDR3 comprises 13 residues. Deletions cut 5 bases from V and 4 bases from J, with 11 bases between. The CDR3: CASSGGQFYGYTF. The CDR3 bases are TGTGCCAGCAGCGGCGGGCAGTTCTATGGCTACACCTTC.

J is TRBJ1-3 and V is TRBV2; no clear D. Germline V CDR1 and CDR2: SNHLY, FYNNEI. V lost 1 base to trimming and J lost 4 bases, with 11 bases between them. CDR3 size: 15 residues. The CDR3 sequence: CASSEGLFSGNTIYF. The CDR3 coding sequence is TGTGCCAGCAGTGAAGGTCTGTTCTCCGGAAACACCATATATTTT.

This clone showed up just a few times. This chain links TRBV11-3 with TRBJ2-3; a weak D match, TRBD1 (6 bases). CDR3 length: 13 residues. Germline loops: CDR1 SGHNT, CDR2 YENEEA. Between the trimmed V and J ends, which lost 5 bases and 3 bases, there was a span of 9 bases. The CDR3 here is CASSLGTTDTQYF. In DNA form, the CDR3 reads TGTGCCAGCAGCCTAGGGACAACAGATACGCAGTATTTT. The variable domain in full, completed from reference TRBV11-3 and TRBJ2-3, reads EAGVVQSPRYKIIEKKQPVAFWCNPISGHNTLYWYLQNLGQGPELLIRYENEEAVDDSQLPKDRFSAERLKGVDSTLKIQPAELGDSAVYLCASSLGTTDTQYFGPGTRLTVL.

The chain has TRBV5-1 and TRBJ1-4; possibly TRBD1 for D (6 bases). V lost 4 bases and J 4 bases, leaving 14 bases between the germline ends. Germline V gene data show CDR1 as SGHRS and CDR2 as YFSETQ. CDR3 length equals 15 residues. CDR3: CASSRSGAINEKLFF. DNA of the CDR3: TGCGCCAGCAGCCGCTCAGGGGCAATTAATGAAAAACTGTTTTTT.

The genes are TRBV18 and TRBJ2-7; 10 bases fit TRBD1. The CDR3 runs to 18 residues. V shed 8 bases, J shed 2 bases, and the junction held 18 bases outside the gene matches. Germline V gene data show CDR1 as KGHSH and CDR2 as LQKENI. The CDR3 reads CASPTMPPAGTGAYEQYF. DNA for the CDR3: TGTGCCAGCCCCACTATGCCCCCCGCGGGGACAGGGGCCTACGAGCAGTACTTC.

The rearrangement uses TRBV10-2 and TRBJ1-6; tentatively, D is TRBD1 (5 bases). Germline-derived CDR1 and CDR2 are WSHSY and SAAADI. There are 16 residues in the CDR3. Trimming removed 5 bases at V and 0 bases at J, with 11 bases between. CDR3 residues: CASSTGVRSYNSPLHF. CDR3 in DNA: TGCGCCAGCAGTACAGGCGTCCGCTCCTATAATTCACCCCTCCACTTT.

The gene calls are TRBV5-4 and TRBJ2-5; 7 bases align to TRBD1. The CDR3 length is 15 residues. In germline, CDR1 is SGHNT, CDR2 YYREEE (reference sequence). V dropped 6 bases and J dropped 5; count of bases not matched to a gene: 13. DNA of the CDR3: TGTGCCAGCACTAACCCCCGGGAAGGGGGCGAGACCCAGTACTTC. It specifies CASTNPREGGETQYF.

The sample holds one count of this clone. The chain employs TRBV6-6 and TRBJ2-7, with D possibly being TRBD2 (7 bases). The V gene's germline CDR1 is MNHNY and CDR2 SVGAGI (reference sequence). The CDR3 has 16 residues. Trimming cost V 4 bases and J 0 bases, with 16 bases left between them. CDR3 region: CASSSGGHGGSYEQYF. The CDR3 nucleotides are TGTGCCAGCAGTTCGGGGGGCCACGGGGGCTCCTACGAGCAGTACTTC.

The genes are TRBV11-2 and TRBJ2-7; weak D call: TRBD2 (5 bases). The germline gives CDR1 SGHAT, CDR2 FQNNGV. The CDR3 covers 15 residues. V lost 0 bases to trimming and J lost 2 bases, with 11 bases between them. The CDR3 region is CASSLDREYPYEQYV. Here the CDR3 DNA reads TGTGCCAGCAGCTTAGATAGGGAGTATCCCTACGAGCAGTACGTC.

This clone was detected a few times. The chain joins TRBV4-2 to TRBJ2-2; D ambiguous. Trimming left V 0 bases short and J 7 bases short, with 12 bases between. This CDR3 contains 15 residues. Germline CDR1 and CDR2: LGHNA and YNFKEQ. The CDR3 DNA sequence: TGTGCCAGCAGCCAAGATCCCGGGTCGGGCGGGGAGCTGTTTTTT. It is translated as CASSQDPGSGGELFF.

CDR3 in amino acids: CASSLLREGYGYTF. The DNA for the CDR3 is TGTGCCAGCAGCTTACTCCGGGAAGGTTATGGCTACACCTTC. The V call is TRBV7-9, the J call TRBJ1-2; D not resolved. V was clipped by 2 bases and J by 5 bases, with 12 bases between them. This CDR3 has 14 amino acids. Germline lookup yields CDR1 SEHNR and CDR2 FQNEAQ (reference sequence).

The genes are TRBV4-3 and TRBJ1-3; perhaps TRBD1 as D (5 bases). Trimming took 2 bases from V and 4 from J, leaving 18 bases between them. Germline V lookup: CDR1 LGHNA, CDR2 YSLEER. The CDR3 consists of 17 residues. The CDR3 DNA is TGCGCCAGCAGCCAAAATCCCGGGCGGGGGGTCGGAAACACCATATATTTT. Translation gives CASSQNPGRGVGNTIYF.

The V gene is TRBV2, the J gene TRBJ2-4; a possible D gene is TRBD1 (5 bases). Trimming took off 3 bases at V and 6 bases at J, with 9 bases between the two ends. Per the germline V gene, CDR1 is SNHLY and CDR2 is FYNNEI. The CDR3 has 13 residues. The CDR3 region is CASSEWGANIQYF. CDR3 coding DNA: TGTGCCAGCAGTGAGTGGGGCGCAAACATTCAGTACTTC.